Listed here are 29 T cell receptor beta chains from one sample, sequenced in a study of response to subunit inactivated influenza vaccine. TCRdb re-called the RT-PCR reads with MiXCR, one entry per CDR3 protein. The sample carries under 200,000 distinct CDR3 sequences, 9.5% to 13% recorded once. The sequencing used non-naive T cells sorted from PBMCs, collected more than 35 days after vaccination. These receptors came from a middle-aged man who received an inactivated influenza vaccine.

Here the CDR3 reads CASSPSPGQGSYEQYF. The CDR3 DNA reads as TGTGCCAGCAGTCCCTCCCCGGGACAGGGATCCTACGAGCAGTACTTC. The chain carries TRBV28 and TRBJ2-7, with 9 bases identical to TRBD1. V shed 5 bases, J shed 1 base, and the junction held 9 bases outside the gene matches. The CDR3 has 16 residues. The V gene's germline CDR1 is MDHEN and CDR2 SYDVKM.

This clonotype was counted between two and nine times. This rearrangement joins TRBV11-2 to TRBJ1-2, with 10 positions matching TRBD1. V lost 0 bases and J lost 5; bases outside the gene matches: 6. CDR1 and CDR2 (germline): SGHAT, FQNNGV. The CDR3 consists of 16 residues. CDR3 DNA: TGTGCCAGCAGCTTAGAGAATCCGGGACAGGGGTATGGCTACACCTTC. It yields the protein CASSLENPGQGYGYTF.

This clonotype was observed a handful of times. V usage is TRBV24-1 and J usage is TRBJ2-3, with D perhaps matching TRBD1 or TRBD2 (5 bases each). With 5 bases removed from V and 2 bases from J, the gap between germline ends came to 10 bases. The CDR3 is 14 amino acids. The V gene's germline CDR1 is KGHDR and CDR2 SFDVKD. The CDR3 DNA is TGTGCCACCAGTGTTGGGACCGCCACAGATACGCAGTATTTT. Translation gives CATSVGTATDTQYF.

This clonotype came up many times. This CDR3 reads CASSLEGLAGKNEQFF. The CDR3 DNA reads TGTGCCAGCAGTTTAGAAGGTCTAGCGGGGAAAAATGAGCAGTTCTTC. This chain uses TRBV28 with TRBJ2-1, with TRBD2 matching over 9 bases. CDR1 MDHEN and CDR2 SYDVKM come from the germline V gene. J was trimmed by 7 bases and V by 2 bases; bases with no gene match: 9. The CDR3 consists of 16 residues.

This chain joins TRBV6-2 or TRBV6-3 and TRBJ2-1; the match to TRBD2 covers 11 bases. After removal of 6 bases from V and 5 bases from J, the junction contained 12 bases not matched to a gene. This CDR3 has 17 amino acids. The germline CDR1 and CDR2 sequences are MNHEY and SVGEGT. The CDR3 reads CASRPIVAGGPHNEQFF. CDR3 sequence (DNA): TGTGCCAGCAGACCTATAGTAGCGGGGGGGCCCCACAATGAGCAGTTCTTC.

There are a few counts of this clonotype. The V call is TRBV21-1, the J call TRBJ2-7; the D segment call TRBD2 is taken from the table without a DNA check. TRBV21-1 is classified as a pseudogene. The CDR3 is 15 residues long. CDR3 nucleotides: TGTGCCAGCGGACTATGGGGGGCCGCAGGTTACGAGCAGTACTTC. Its protein product is CASGLWGAAGYEQYF.

This clonotype was counted ten times or more. The rearrangement links TRBV4-1 to TRBJ1-4; D gene unclear. This CDR3 has 14 amino acids. V was cut by 4 bases and J by 4 bases, with 10 bases left in between. The germline gives CDR1 MGHRA, CDR2 YSYEKL. CDR3 in amino acids: CASSLGLLNEKLFF. DNA of the CDR3: TGCGCCAGCAGCCTTGGCCTCCTTAATGAAAAACTGTTTTTT.

The gene calls are TRBV4-1 and TRBJ1-5; D unclear. CDR3 size: 16 residues. V was trimmed by 0 bases and J by 0 bases, leaving 9 bases between them. Germline V CDR1 and CDR2: MGHRA, YSYEKL. CDR3 protein: CASSQEALYSNQPQHF. The CDR3 bases are TGCGCCAGCAGCCAAGAGGCACTATATAGCAATCAGCCCCAGCATTTT.

This clonotype was counted ten times or more. The gene calls are TRBV11-2 and TRBJ1-2; D uncertain. With 4 bases removed from V and 8 bases from J, the gap between germline ends came to 14 bases. The germline V gene has CDR1 SGHAT and CDR2 FQNNGV. There are 13 residues in the CDR3. CDR3 loop: CASSSDGNRGYTF. In DNA, the CDR3 is TGTGCCAGCAGCTCAGACGGGAATCGCGGCTACACCTTC. The full variable domain, in which reference TRBV11-2 and TRBJ1-2 provide the parts outside the CDR3, is EAGVAQSPRYKIIEKRQSVAFWCNPISGHATLYWYQQILGQGPKLLIQFQNNGVVDDSQLPKDRFSAERLKGVDSTLKIQPAKLEDSAVYLCASSSDGNRGYTFGSGTRLTVV.

CDR3 DNA: TGTGCCAGCAGCGTAGCTAGCGGGGTACCGAACGTCCTGACTTTC. Protein: CASSVASGVPNVLTF. V is TRBV9 and J is TRBJ2-6; TRBD2 aligns across 9 bases. The CDR3 runs to 15 residues. The ends lost 0 bases at V and 10 bases at J; junction bases unmatched: 5. Germline CDR1 reads SGDLS; CDR2 reads YYNGEE.

This clonotype was counted many times. The chain employs TRBV29-1 and TRBJ2-1, with 7 bases matching TRBD2. Per germline, CDR1 SQVTM and CDR2 ANQGSEA. The CDR3 is 12 amino acids. Trimming removed 7 bases from V and 1 base from J; junction bases left unmatched: 1. CDR3 nucleotide sequence: TGCAGCGCTAGCGGATCCTACAATGAGCAGTTCTTC. This encodes CSASGSYNEQFF.

A note on this clonotype: Mismatch with germline at one junction end may stem from a read error. This chain uses TRBV7-7 with TRBJ2-3, with 7 bases aligning to TRBD2. This CDR3 spans 17 amino acids. In germline, CDR1 is SSHAT, CDR2 FNYEAQ (reference sequence). The CDR3 is CASSLRAAGTGADTQYF. The DNA of the CDR3 is TGTGCTAGCAGCTTACGCGCAGCGGGGACCGGGGCAGATACGCAGTATTTT.

The chain recombines TRBV11-1 with TRBJ2-5; 10 bases match TRBD2. The CDR3 runs 15 residues. V lost 5 bases, J lost 4 bases, and 7 bases stayed unmatched. Germline assignment: CDR1 SGHAT and CDR2 FQDESV (reference sequence). The CDR3 protein is CASSPAGGPPETQYF. The CDR3 DNA sequence: TGTGCCAGCAGCCCAGCGGGAGGGCCCCCAGAGACCCAGTACTTC.

The V and J genes are TRBV6-1 and TRBJ1-5; 7 bases line up with TRBD1. The V segment lost 6 bases and the J segment 6 bases; nucleotides outside the gene matches: 5. Germline V lookup: CDR1 MNHNS, CDR2 SASEGT. CDR3 length: 13 amino acids. The CDR3 region has the DNA TGTGCCAGCAGCACCCAGGGGGGTCAGCCCCAGCATTTT. This encodes CASSTQGGQPQHF.

This clonotype was picked up a small number of times. The rearrangement links TRBV6-5 to TRBJ1-2, with 7 bases aligning to TRBD1. The V and J ends lost 0 bases and 3 bases, in that order; junction bases with no gene match: 7. The germline V gene encodes CDR1 MNHEY and CDR2 SVGAGI. The CDR3 covers 16 residues. The CDR3 spells CASSYSIGGMDYGYTF. The CDR3 DNA reads as TGTGCCAGCAGTTACTCGATAGGGGGCATGGACTATGGCTACACCTTC.

This clonotype has a handful of counts. The J gene is TRBJ1-3, the V gene TRBV5-1, with 8 nucleotides matching TRBD1. This CDR3 is 15 amino acids long. Looked up from germline, CDR1 is SGHRS and CDR2 is YFSETQ. J lost 5 bases, V lost 4 bases, and 8 bases had no gene match. CDR3 DNA: TGCGCCAGCAGCGGAGGGACAGGTCGTCGAAACACCATATATTTT. Protein product: CASSGGTGRRNTIYF. The variable domain in full, with the rest retrieved from reference TRBV5-1 and TRBJ1-3, is KAGVTQTPRYLIKTRGQQVTLSCSPISGHRSVSWYQQTPGQGLQFLFEYFSETQRNKGNFPGRFSGRQFSNSRSEMNVSTLELGDSALYLCASSGGTGRRNTIYFGEGSWLTVV.

This clonotype has only a few counts. The J gene is TRBJ2-3, the V gene TRBV5-1; the D is unclear. From germline, CDR1 is SGHRS and CDR2 YFSETQ. V shed 0 bases and J shed 2 bases, with 7 bases lying between them. This CDR3 has 14 residues. CDR3 sequence reads: CASSLGSPTDTQYF. As DNA, the CDR3 is TGCGCCAGCAGCTTGGGTTCCCCCACAGATACGCAGTATTTT.

This clonotype came up a few times. The J gene is TRBJ2-1, the V gene TRBV6-4, with D possibly TRBD2 on 6 matching bases. Germline lookup yields CDR1 MRHNA and CDR2 SNTAGT. V was shortened by 1 base and J by 6 bases, with 13 bases between the two germline ends. The CDR3 loop spans 15 amino acids. The CDR3 nucleotides read TGTGCCAGCAGTGACTTGGGGGGAGGAGGCAATGAGCAGTTCTTC. As protein: CASSDLGGGGNEQFF.

In this sample, this clonotype turned up a few times. This chain links TRBV5-6 with TRBJ2-3; TRBD2 agrees at 8 bases. The V and J ends lost 3 bases and 1 base, in that order; junction bases with no gene match: 7. The CDR3 extends over 16 amino acids. Germline CDR1 reads SGHDT; CDR2 reads YYEEEE. CDR3 in amino acids: CASSWNSGVGTDTQYF. The DNA of the CDR3 is TGTGCCAGCAGCTGGAATAGCGGGGTTGGCACAGATACGCAGTATTTT. The full variable domain, its missing parts supplied by reference TRBV5-6 and TRBJ2-3, is DAGVTQSPTHLIKTRGQQVTLRCSPKSGHDTVSWYQQALGQGPQFIFQYYEEEERQRGNFPDRFSGHQFPNYSSELNVNALLLGDSALYLCASSWNSGVGTDTQYFGPGTRLTVL.

This clonotype has more than one count but fewer than ten. The J gene is TRBJ1-4, the V gene TRBV7-9, with D perhaps TRBD1 (6 bases). The CDR3 loop spans 15 amino acids. V was trimmed by 1 base and J by 7 bases, leaving 13 bases between them. Germline assignment: CDR1 SEHNR and CDR2 FQNEAQ (reference sequence). The CDR3 spells CASSLETGPSEKLFF. Here the CDR3 DNA reads TGTGCCAGCAGCTTAGAAACAGGGCCCTCTGAAAAACTGTTTTTT.

Points on this clonotype: A much larger clonotype is one base distant, so this may be a read error. The chain carries TRBV29-1 and TRBJ2-1; 11 bases align to TRBD2. CDR1 and CDR2 from the germline V gene are SQVTM and ANQGSEA. V lost 0 bases, J lost 9 bases, and 7 bases stayed unmatched. The CDR3 is 15 amino acids. The CDR3 nucleotides are TGCAGCGTTGAAGAGCTAGCGGGAGGAGGTGGTGAGCAGTTCTTC. This gives the protein CSVEELAGGGGEQFF.

This clonotype was observed a few times. The chain joins TRBV2 to TRBJ2-3; either TRBD1 or TRBD2 may fit D (5 bases each). CDR1 and CDR2 from the germline V gene are SNHLY and FYNNEI. This CDR3 is 15 amino acids long. Trimming took 5 bases from V and 0 from J, leaving 12 bases between them. CDR3 in amino acids: CASSPGTSSTDTQYF. CDR3 nucleotide sequence: TGTGCCAGCAGTCCCGGGACCTCTAGCACAGATACGCAGTATTTT.

This clonotype has only a few counts. The chain couples TRBV19 to TRBJ1-4; D not resolved. The CDR3 is made up of 17 amino acids. Per the germline V gene, CDR1 is LNHDA and CDR2 is SQIVND (reference sequence). Trimming removed 6 bases at V and 0 bases at J, with 17 bases between. CDR3 sequence: CASRKRTVTATNEKLFF. For the CDR3, the DNA is TGTGCCAGTAGGAAGAGGACGGTCACCGCAACTAATGAAAAACTGTTTTTT.

J is TRBJ2-5 and V is TRBV20-1; possibly TRBD2 for D (6 bases). V lost 0 bases and J 2 bases, leaving 10 bases between the germline ends. Germline V gives CDR1 DFQATT, CDR2 SNEGSKA (reference sequence). The length of the CDR3 is 14 residues. This CDR3 is CSAREGTLQETQYF. The DNA for the CDR3 is TGCAGTGCTAGAGAGGGGACTTTACAAGAGACCCAGTACTTC.

The genes are TRBV7-2 and TRBJ2-7; a possible D gene is TRBD2 (6 bases). The germline V gene encodes CDR1 SGHTA and CDR2 FQGNSA. V dropped 1 base and J dropped 7 bases, with 17 bases sitting between them. The CDR3 length is 15 residues. The CDR3 here is CASSLVGAGLGEQYF. In DNA, the CDR3 is TGTGCCAGCAGCTTAGTCGGGGCGGGACTGGGGGAGCAGTACTTC.

The V and J genes are TRBV7-8 and TRBJ1-4, with TRBD1 matching over 7 bases. This CDR3 region has 17 residues. Germline CDR1 and CDR2: SGHVS and FQNEAQ. V was clipped by 1 base and J by 5 bases; unmatched bases: 10. The CDR3 loop reads CASSLVLWDSRNEKLFF. CDR3 DNA sequence: TGTGCCAGCAGCTTAGTCTTATGGGACAGCAGAAATGAAAAACTGTTTTTT.

This clonotype was seen ten or more times. This chain uses TRBV12-3 or TRBV12-4 with TRBJ2-4; tentatively, D is TRBD2 (5 bases). Trimming cost V 6 bases and J 4 bases, with 10 bases left between them. This CDR3 is 13 amino acids long. In nucleotides, the CDR3 is TGTGCCAGCAGGGACGGACTTAAAAACATTCAGTACTTC. Its protein is CASRDGLKNIQYF.

This clonotype was seen ten or more times. The genes are TRBV6-1 and TRBJ2-1; TRBD2 might be the D (5 bases). Trimming stripped 8 bases from V and 2 bases from J, with 16 bases between. Germline V lookup: CDR1 MNHNS, CDR2 SASEGT. The CDR3 runs 15 residues. CDR3 bases: TGTGCCAGCGAACCTGGCGGGTCGGCCTACAATGAGCAGTTCTTC. It yields the protein CASEPGGSAYNEQFF.

This sequence joins TRBV3-1 and TRBJ1-6; D remains ambiguous. V was pared by 1 base and J by 12 bases, with 13 bases between. This CDR3 has 14 residues. In germline, CDR1 is LGHDT, CDR2 YNNKEL (reference sequence). The chain's CDR3 is CASSQAEKGQPLHF. CDR3 DNA: TGTGCCAGCAGCCAAGCGGAAAAGGGCCAACCCCTCCACTTT.